Listed here are 32 T cell receptor beta chains from one sample, sequenced in a study of blood T cell repertoires in COVID-19. Data came from immunoSEQ multiplex PCR; TCRdb stores just in-frame clones and leaves some out. The repertoire includes about 250,000 clones, 60% to 75% of them detected once, and 2.5% to 4% sits in the top ten. Sequenced input: peripheral blood. The receptors come from a woman older than 75 with acute or convalescent COVID-19.

The chain recombines TRBV5-1 with TRBJ2-1; D may be TRBD1 (6 bases). The CDR3 sequence is 13 residues long. V was clipped by 5 bases and J by 6 bases, with 12 bases between them. Germline CDR1 and CDR2: SGHRS and YFSETQ. CDR3 in DNA: TGCGCCAGCAGTTACACAGGGTTCAATGAGCAGTTCTTC. Encoded protein: CASSYTGFNEQFF.

V is TRBV18 and J is TRBJ2-5; D is perhaps TRBD2 (6 bases). The V gene's germline CDR1 is KGHSH and CDR2 LQKENI. Deletions cut 0 bases from V and 4 bases from J, with 12 bases between. This CDR3 has 15 residues. The CDR3 loop is CASSPPNSGRETQYF. The CDR3 nucleotides read TGTGCCAGCTCACCACCTAACAGCGGGCGAGAGACCCAGTACTTC.

This chain uses TRBV2 with TRBJ2-1, with D unclear. V gave up 1 base and J gave up 4 bases, with 8 bases separating them. From germline, CDR1 is SNHLY and CDR2 FYNNEI. The CDR3 loop spans 14 amino acids. CDR3 residues: CASSEVAQYNEQFF. CDR3 coding DNA: TGTGCCAGCAGTGAAGTAGCCCAGTACAATGAGCAGTTCTTC. The full variable domain, with the rest looked up from reference TRBV2 and TRBJ2-1, is EPEVTQTPSHQVTQMGQEVILRCVPISNHLYFYWYRQILGQKVEFLVSFYNNEISEKSEIFDDQFSVERPDGSNFTLKIRSTKLEDSAMYFCASSEVAQYNEQFFGPGTRLTVL.

The chain couples TRBV10-2 to TRBJ2-3; 16 nucleotides line up with TRBD2. Germline assignment: CDR1 WSHSY and CDR2 SAAADI. The CDR3 is 16 residues long. J lost 6 bases, V lost 5 bases, and 5 bases had no gene match. The CDR3 DNA reads as TGCGCCAGCAGTTCCGGGACTAGCGGGAGGGTGGATACGCAGTATTTT. This translates into CASSSGTSGRVDTQYF.

The rearrangement uses TRBV2 and TRBJ1-2; 8 bases align to TRBD1. J lost 8 bases, V lost 4 bases, and 6 bases had no gene match. CDR3 length: 13 residues. CDR1 is SNHLY and CDR2 is FYNNEI in the germline V gene. This chain's CDR3 is CASSASGGLGYTF. The CDR3 nucleotides are TGTGCCAGCAGTGCCTCAGGGGGCCTGGGCTACACCTTC.

In its sample, this clone was seen a few times. CDR3 amino acids: CATSSGRGNYEQYF. For the CDR3, the DNA is TGTGCCACCAGTAGCGGGAGAGGGAACTACGAGCAGTACTTC. The chain has TRBV5-4 and TRBJ2-7; 9 bases fit TRBD2. Looked up from germline, CDR1 is SGHNT and CDR2 is YYREEE (reference sequence). This CDR3 contains 14 residues. V trimming: 9 bases; J trimming: 3 bases; junction bases outside the gene matches: 10.

The V call is TRBV3-1 (or the pseudogene TRBV3-2), the J call TRBJ2-1, with D tentatively TRBD1 (5 bases). Trimming took off 1 base at V and 4 bases at J, with 8 bases between the two ends. Germline CDR1 and CDR2: LGHDT and YNNKEL (reference sequence). The length of the CDR3 is 14 residues. The CDR3 DNA reads as TGTGCCAGCAGCCAAGTGGGGCGGTACAATGAGCAGTTCTTC. It translates to CASSQVGRYNEQFF.

The V and J genes are TRBV30 and TRBJ2-1, with D perhaps TRBD2 (5 bases). Trimming shortened V by 3 bases and J by 6 bases, and 9 bases separated the two germline ends. From germline, CDR1 is GTSNPN and CDR2 SVGIG (reference sequence). The CDR3 contains 12 residues. CDR3 DNA sequence: TGTGCCTGGAGCTCTCGGGGCAATGAGCAGTTCTTC. Its translation: CAWSSRGNEQFF. Variable domain in full (rest from reference TRBV30 and TRBJ2-1): SQTIHQWPATLVQPVGSPLSLECTVEGTSNPNLYWYRQAAGRGLQLLFYSVGIGQISSEVPQNLSASRPQDRQFILSSKKLLLSDSGFYLCAWSSRGNEQFFGPGTRLTVL.

V gene TRBV7-9 combines with J gene TRBJ2-3; 7 bases fit TRBD1. CDR1 is SEHNR and CDR2 is FQNEAQ in the germline V gene (reference sequence). This CDR3 comprises 15 residues. The V and J ends lost 5 bases and 0 bases, in that order; junction bases with no gene match: 5. The CDR3 is CASSQGGQSTDTQYF. Written as DNA, the CDR3 is TGTGCCAGCAGCCAAGGGGGACAGAGCACAGATACGCAGTATTTT.

The chain has TRBV27 and TRBJ2-7, with 7 bases fitting TRBD1. With 2 bases clipped from V and 2 bases from J, the junction kept 9 bases outside the gene matches. Germline assignment: CDR1 MNHEY and CDR2 SMNVEV (reference sequence). This CDR3 comprises 16 residues. CDR3 bases: TGTGCCAGCAGTTTAAGGTCCGGGACAGCGACCTACGAGCAGTACTTC. Translation: CASSLRSGTATYEQYF.

J is TRBJ1-1 and V is TRBV5-1; the D gene is possibly TRBD1 (5 bases). V dropped 7 bases and J dropped 5 bases, with 15 bases sitting between them. CDR1 SGHRS and CDR2 YFSETQ come from the germline V gene. There are 13 residues in the CDR3. CDR3 bases: TGCGCCAGCCGTCAGGGCGTTCGGACTGAAGCTTTCTTT. This translates into CASRQGVRTEAFF.

The rearrangement uses TRBV7-2 and TRBJ1-3; D perhaps matches TRBD1 (5 bases). This CDR3 is built from 13 residues. The V end was cut by 8 bases, the J end by 4 bases, with 12 bases between. Germline V CDR1 and CDR2: SGHTA, FQGNSA. The DNA for the CDR3 is TGTGCCAGCCGGGGGGGGTACGGAAACACCATATATTTT. Protein sequence: CASRGGYGNTIYF. The full variable domain, with the rest looked up from reference TRBV7-2 and TRBJ1-3, is GAGVSQSPSNKVTEKGKDVELRCDPISGHTALYWYRQSLGQGLEFLIYFQGNSAPDKSGLPSDRFSAERTGGSVSTLTIQRTQQEDSAVYLCASRGGYGNTIYFGEGSWLTVV.

The gene calls are TRBV7-9 and TRBJ2-5; TRBD1 might be the D (7 bases). Germline CDR1 SEHNR, CDR2 FQNEAQ (reference sequence). This CDR3 is 14 amino acids long. V was cut by 5 bases and J by 2 bases, with 12 bases left in between. Here the CDR3 DNA reads TGTGCCAGCAGCGCGGGACAGACTCAAGAGACCCAGTACTTC. Its translation: CASSAGQTQETQYF.

This rearrangement joins TRBV4-1 to TRBJ2-3; 10 positions match TRBD2. There are 17 residues in the CDR3. V lost 0 bases to trimming and J lost 2 bases; unmatched junction nucleotides: 5. CDR1 is MGHRA and CDR2 is YSYEKL in the germline V gene. CDR3 nucleotides: TGCGCCAGCAGCCAAGATCGGGGGACTAGCGTCACAGATACGCAGTATTTT. The encoded protein is CASSQDRGTSVTDTQYF.

Note on this clone: Other DNA sequences of this sample code for an identical CDR3. The chain is built from TRBV6-1 and TRBJ1-2, with unresolved D. Trimming pared 0 bases from V and 5 bases from J, leaving 7 bases between. The germline gives CDR1 MNHNS, CDR2 SASEGT. This CDR3 is 13 amino acids long. The CDR3 sequence is CASSEAGGYGYTF. DNA of the CDR3: TGTGCCAGCAGTGAAGCAGGAGGGTATGGCTACACCTTC.

V and J are TRBV19 and TRBJ1-1; 8 nucleotides match TRBD1. CDR3 length: 15 residues. Looked up from germline, CDR1 is LNHDA and CDR2 is SQIVND (reference sequence). Trimming cost V 3 bases and J 5 bases; bases outside gene matches: 8. The CDR3 nucleotides read TGTGCCAGTAGTATGGCAGGGGGCATGAGTACTGAAGCTTTCTTT. This translates into CASSMAGGMSTEAFF.

The chain combines TRBV4-1 with TRBJ2-7; possibly TRBD2 for D (5 bases). Per germline, CDR1 MGHRA and CDR2 YSYEKL. This CDR3 contains 17 residues. V gave up 0 bases and J gave up 6 bases, with 21 bases separating them. CDR3 DNA sequence: TGCGCCAGCAGCCAAGAGTGGCCGGGCCCAACACGGGGCGAGCAGTACTTC. Translated: CASSQEWPGPTRGEQYF.

This chain uses TRBV2 with TRBJ2-5, with 9 nucleotides matching TRBD1. The germline CDR1 and CDR2 sequences are SNHLY and FYNNEI. The CDR3 extends over 14 amino acids. The V segment lost 4 bases and the J segment 3 bases; nucleotides outside the gene matches: 3. In DNA, the CDR3 is TGTGCCAGCAGTGGGCGGGACAGGGAAGAGACCCAGTACTTC. Protein product: CASSGRDREETQYF. The full variable domain, with the rest looked up from reference TRBV2 and TRBJ2-5, is EPEVTQTPSHQVTQMGQEVILRCVPISNHLYFYWYRQILGQKVEFLVSFYNNEISEKSEIFDDQFSVERPDGSNFTLKIRSTKLEDSAMYFCASSGRDREETQYFGPGTRLLVL.

This clone was counted a few times. The chain has TRBV5-6 and TRBJ2-7; the match to TRBD1 covers 10 bases. Germline CDR1 SGHDT, CDR2 YYEEEE. The junction had 3 bases not matched to a gene; V was cut back by 4 bases and J by 2 bases. This CDR3 has 14 amino acids. CDR3 DNA sequence: TGTGCCAGCAGCCGACAGGGGGCCACCTACGAGCAGTACTTC. Translated, it gives CASSRQGATYEQYF.

The chain couples TRBV19 to TRBJ1-1, with D possibly being TRBD1 (5 bases). V was trimmed by 3 bases and J by 1 base, leaving 12 bases between them. The germline V gene encodes CDR1 LNHDA and CDR2 SQIVND (reference sequence). The CDR3 sequence is 15 residues long. CDR3 sequence: CASSMGGVGNTEAFF. The CDR3 DNA reads TGTGCCAGTAGTATGGGAGGGGTGGGGAACACTGAAGCTTTCTTT.

V and J are TRBV9 and TRBJ2-5; 7 positions match TRBD1. V dropped 6 bases and J dropped 2; count of bases not matched to a gene: 10. The germline V gene encodes CDR1 SGDLS and CDR2 YYNGEE. The CDR3 covers 15 residues. DNA of the CDR3: TGTGCCAGCAAGGTGGGGGCCAGGGGGCAAGAGACCCAGTACTTC. Translating it yields CASKVGARGQETQYF.

The CDR3 is CSASRRLANRGEQYF. The CDR3 DNA reads as TGCAGTGCTAGTAGGAGGCTAGCGAACAGAGGCGAGCAGTACTTC. The chain uses TRBV20-1 and TRBJ2-7, with a weak D call TRBD2 (6 bases). V shed 3 bases and J shed 6 bases, with 21 bases lying between them. From germline, CDR1 is DFQATT and CDR2 SNEGSKA (reference sequence). CDR3 length: 15 residues.

V usage is TRBV7-2 and J usage is TRBJ1-2; D not certain. Trimming pared 2 bases from V and 1 base from J, leaving 11 bases between. Germline V gene sequence: CDR1 SGHTA, CDR2 FQGNSA. The CDR3 totals 15 residues. CDR3 nucleotides: TGTGCCAGCAGCTTAAGCCACGCCTTTAACTATGGCTACACCTTC. Translation gives CASSLSHAFNYGYTF. Full variable domain (rest looked up from reference TRBV7-2 and TRBJ1-2): GAGVSQSPSNKVTEKGKDVELRCDPISGHTALYWYRQSLGQGLEFLIYFQGNSAPDKSGLPSDRFSAERTGGSVSTLTIQRTQQEDSAVYLCASSLSHAFNYGYTFGSGTRLTVV.

The CDR3 here is CASSQLTSGTAYEQYF. For the CDR3, the DNA is TGTGCCAGCAGCCAATTGACTAGCGGGACTGCCTACGAGCAGTACTTC. The chain employs TRBV3-1 (or the pseudogene TRBV3-2) and TRBJ2-7, with TRBD2 matching 11 bases. The V segment lost 2 bases and the J segment 2 bases; nucleotides outside the gene matches: 5. The CDR3 is 16 residues long. Germline V gene sequence: CDR1 LGHDT, CDR2 YNNKEL (reference sequence).

This clone was picked up many times. A read error may produce the germline difference seen at one junction end. The rearrangement links TRBV3-1 (or the pseudogene TRBV3-2) to TRBJ1-2; 7 positions match TRBD1. The CDR3 has 15 amino acids. Germline V gives CDR1 LGHDT, CDR2 YNNKEL (reference sequence). This chain's CDR3 is CASSKDRDSFYGYTF. In nucleotides, the CDR3 is TGTGCCAGCAGCAAAGACAGGGACAGTTTCTATGGCTACACCTTC.

V is TRBV5-6 and J is TRBJ1-2; 8 bases line up with TRBD1. V shed 3 bases and J 3 bases; nucleotides not matched to a gene: 4. The CDR3 extends over 14 amino acids. CDR1 and CDR2 (germline): SGHDT, YYEEEE. The DNA for the CDR3 is TGTGCCAGCAGCTCCACAGGGGGGGACTATGGCTACACCTTC. Protein product: CASSSTGGDYGYTF. Using reference TRBV5-6 and TRBJ1-2 for the parts outside the CDR3, the full variable domain is DAGVTQSPTHLIKTRGQQVTLRCSPKSGHDTVSWYQQALGQGPQFIFQYYEEEERQRGNFPDRFSGHQFPNYSSELNVNALLLGDSALYLCASSSTGGDYGYTFGSGTRLTVV.

This chain uses TRBV3-1 (or the pseudogene TRBV3-2) with TRBJ2-1, with D perhaps TRBD2 (6 bases). V was clipped by 3 bases and J by 7 bases, with 10 bases between them. CDR3 length: 13 amino acids. Per the germline V gene, CDR1 is LGHDT and CDR2 is YNNKEL (reference sequence). CDR3 sequence (DNA): TGTGCCAGCAGCCATCTTGGGGGGAATGAGCAGTTCTTC. Residues: CASSHLGGNEQFF.

This chain joins TRBV5-1 and TRBJ1-5; 10 bases fit TRBD1. Germline V lookup: CDR1 SGHRS, CDR2 YFSETQ. This CDR3 is 18 amino acids long. Unmatched junction bases numbered 12, after V lost 6 bases and J lost 0 bases. The CDR3 DNA is TGCGCCAGCAAGCTCCTGGACAGGGGGGTTCATAGCAATCAGCCCCAGCATTTT. It yields the protein CASKLLDRGVHSNQPQHF.

A remark on this clone: Within the sample, other DNA sequences also encode this same CDR3. V gene TRBV6-5 combines with J gene TRBJ1-5, with 7 positions matching TRBD1. This CDR3 is 14 amino acids long. Germline CDR1 MNHEY, CDR2 SVGAGI. V lost 8 bases, J lost 2 bases, and 6 bases stayed unmatched. This CDR3 is CASSRQGGNQPQHF. CDR3 nucleotide sequence: TGTGCCAGCTCCCGACAGGGCGGCAATCAGCCCCAGCATTTT.

The V gene is TRBV6-1, the J gene TRBJ1-1; weak D call: TRBD1 (5 bases). Trimming pared 3 bases from V and 7 bases from J, leaving 15 bases between. The CDR3 totals 14 residues. CDR1 MNHNS and CDR2 SASEGT come from the germline V gene. DNA of the CDR3: TGTGCCAGCAGTGAGACTCAGGGCAGGAATGAAGCTTTCTTT. It encodes CASSETQGRNEAFF.

This chain connects TRBV7-2 to TRBJ2-5; 9 bases agree with TRBD2. The CDR3 extends over 15 amino acids. The V segment lost 5 bases and the J segment 3 bases; nucleotides outside the gene matches: 7. CDR1 and CDR2 from the germline V gene are SGHTA and FQGNSA. The CDR3 reads CASSRRASGEETQYF. The CDR3 DNA is TGTGCCAGCAGCAGGAGGGCTAGCGGGGAAGAGACCCAGTACTTC.

The chain has TRBV6-6 and TRBJ1-1, with D tentatively TRBD1 (5 bases). Germline V gene data show CDR1 as MNHNY and CDR2 as SVGAGI (reference sequence). This CDR3 spans 14 amino acids. Trimming took off 7 bases at V and 6 bases at J, with 18 bases between the two ends. CDR3 nucleotides: TGTGCCAGCATGCAGGGTGAAGTCGCGTCTGAAGCTTTCTTT. It specifies CASMQGEVASEAFF.